This T cell receptor beta chain emerged from a study of cytomegalovirus exposure and HLA in healthy donors. The PCR ran on 60 Vbeta and 13 Jbeta primers. Measured with immunoSEQ multiplex PCR; TCRdb has only the in-frame clones, and not every one. The repertoire holds 150,000 or so clones, with about 75% as singletons. Germline V gene data show CDR1 as LNHDA and CDR2 as SQIVND (reference sequence). Between the trimmed V and J ends, which lost 8 bases and 0 bases, there was a span of 13 bases. The CDR3 is 15 amino acids. The TCR comes from a man aged 35-49 years in good health and CMV-seronegative. V is TRBV19 and J is TRBJ1-4, with a possible D match to TRBD1 (5 bases). Sample: PBMCs. As DNA, the CDR3 is TGTGCCAGTCGCGACAGCCCCGCAACTAATGAAAAACTGTTTTTT. Protein: CASRDSPATNEKLFF.